The rows below give T cell receptor beta chains drawn from one sample of a study of T cell responses to AZD1222 COVID-19 vaccine. The method was immunoSEQ multiplex PCR; TCRdb's version includes in-frame clones alone and lacks a portion of them. The sample yields around 130,000 clones, around 90% seen once. The sample was peripheral blood, taken on day 0 of AZD1222 vaccination. Receptors originate from an adult in good health. CDR3s include the opening cysteine and the closing phenylalanine or tryptophan. D genes are given only for firm matches. The size field is filled for only some rows; it gives once, few, many or a size class.

DNA: TGTGCCAGCAGCTTACTCGGACGAACTGGAAACACCATATATTTT; CDR3: CASSLLGRTGNTIYF; V: TRBV7-8; size: -; D: -; J: TRBJ1-3
DNA: TGTGCCAGCCAGGCACTCAGCACCGGGGAGCTGTTTTTT; CDR3: CASQALSTGELFF; V: TRBV3-1/TRBV3-2; size: -; D: -; J: TRBJ2-2
DNA: TGTGCCAGCTCGGCCGATTTCGGACTCTCTACTTTCTTT; CDR3: CASSADFGLSTFF; V: TRBV25-1; size: -; D: -; J: TRBJ1-1
DNA: TGTGCCAGCAGCGCGTCCGGGGACGGGCCCTTTGGCTACACCTTC; CDR3: CASSASGDGPFGYTF; V: TRBV9; size: -; D: -; J: TRBJ1-2
DNA: TGTGCCAGCAGCTACAACTCCTACGAGCAGTACTTC; CDR3: CASSYNSYEQYF; V: TRBV7-2; size: -; D: -; J: TRBJ2-7
DNA: TGCGCCAGCAGCCAGTTCGCGGTCGGAGATAATTCACCCCTCCACTTT; CDR3: CASSQFAVGDNSPLHF; V: TRBV4-3; size: -; D: -; J: TRBJ1-6
DNA: TGTGCCAGCAGCCCCACCGGCGCTGAAGCTTTCTTT; CDR3: CASSPTGAEAFF; V: TRBV12-3/TRBV12-4; size: -; D: -; J: TRBJ1-1
DNA: TGCGCCAGCAGTCGGCAGGCACTAGCTGGCACAGATACGCAGTATTTT; CDR3: CASSRQALAGTDTQYF; V: TRBV5-1; size: -; D: -; J: TRBJ2-3
DNA: TGTGCCAGCAGCCAAGCCGGACTAGCGGGAGTCAATGAGCAGTTCTTC; CDR3: CASSQAGLAGVNEQFF; V: TRBV3-1/TRBV3-2; size: -; D: TRBD2; J: TRBJ2-1
DNA: TGTGCCAGCAGATTGGACAGGGGCGAGCAGTACTTC; CDR3: CASRLDRGEQYF; V: TRBV5-6; size: -; D: TRBD1; J: TRBJ2-7
DNA: TGTGCCTGGAGTTCTTGGGACAATGAGCAGTTCTTC; CDR3: CAWSSWDNEQFF; V: TRBV30; size: few; D: -; J: TRBJ2-1
DNA: TGTGCCAGCAGCCTGACAGGGACCGGGGAGCTGTTTTTT; CDR3: CASSLTGTGELFF; V: TRBV28; size: once; D: TRBD1; J: TRBJ2-2